The 20 T cell receptor beta chains presented below share a single source sample, sequenced in a study of metastatic and nonmetastatic thyroid tumors. Patients had received no treatment of any kind before thyroid surgery. TCRdb reprocessed the PCR reads using MiXCR. The sample carries 3,500 to 4,500 clones, 20% to 25% recorded once. The material sequenced was tumor tissue. These receptors all come from a male donor with papillary thyroid cancer or a benign thyroid nodule (not recorded which). Some clones in this sample may be carry-over from other donors' samples.

By share of the sample, this clone is medium-sized. As DNA, the CDR3 is TGCAGTGAGAAGGGGGCGGGAACTGAAGCTTTCTTT. Residues: CSEKGAGTEAFF. The chain employs TRBV20-1 and TRBJ1-1; 7 bases are shared with TRBD1. CDR3 length: 12 amino acids. Germline V gene sequence: CDR1 DFQATT, CDR2 SNEGSKA (reference sequence). With 7 bases clipped from V and 5 bases from J, the junction kept 7 bases outside the gene matches.

This chain connects TRBV4-3 to TRBJ2-7; TRBD2 agrees at 7 bases. V lost 1 base to trimming and J lost 0 bases; unmatched junction nucleotides: 9. Germline values: CDR1 LGHNA, CDR2 YSLEER. The CDR3 contains 17 residues. The CDR3: CASSQGTLAGDSYEQYF. The CDR3 DNA follows: TGCGCCAGCAGCCAAGGCACGTTAGCGGGTGACTCCTACGAGCAGTACTTC.

In its sample, this clone was seen a few times. The chain recombines TRBV27 with TRBJ2-7; D is perhaps TRBD2 (6 bases). Germline V gene data show CDR1 as MNHEY and CDR2 as SMNVEV (reference sequence). V shed 2 bases and J shed 3 bases, with 11 bases lying between them. The CDR3 extends over 14 amino acids. DNA of the CDR3: TGTGCCAGCAGTTTAGCGGGGTATCGCTACGAGCAGTACTTC. Its protein is CASSLAGYRYEQYF.

This clone was detected once. At one of its ends the junction is not consistent with the germline gene, which may arise from a read error. This chain links TRBV7-7 with TRBJ2-3; TRBD2 matches at 11 bases. Germline values: CDR1 SSHAT, CDR2 FNYEAQ (reference sequence). The CDR3 sequence is 17 residues long. The CDR3 bases are TGTGCTAGCAGCTCGGGTTTAGCGGGAGGGCCTGGAGATACGCAGTATTTT. This translates into CASSSGLAGGPGDTQYF.

The CDR3 nucleotides are TGTGCCAGCAGCACCGGACTGGAGGAGACCCAGTACTTC. It codes for CASSTGLEETQYF. The J gene is TRBJ2-5, the V gene TRBV9, with D possibly TRBD2 on 5 matching bases. Germline assignment: CDR1 SGDLS and CDR2 YYNGEE. CDR3 length: 13 amino acids. V shed 4 bases and J shed 5 bases, with 12 bases lying between them.

By sample fraction, this clone is medium-sized. The V gene is TRBV24-1, the J gene TRBJ2-1; tentatively, D is TRBD2 (6 bases). The CDR3 is made up of 15 amino acids. Germline-derived CDR1 and CDR2 are KGHDR and SFDVKD. Trimming left V 5 bases short and J 6 bases short, with 16 bases between. The DNA for the CDR3 is TGTGCCACCAGTGTAGGAGGGACGATTATCAATGAGCAGTTCTTC. This sequence encodes CATSVGGTIINEQFF.

This clone is labeled medium-sized. The J gene is TRBJ2-3, the V gene TRBV5-1, with D uncertain. The germline gives CDR1 SGHRS, CDR2 YFSETQ. The CDR3 loop spans 13 amino acids. V lost 1 base and J lost 5, with 8 bases in between. This chain's CDR3 is CASSLYEGDTQYF. CDR3 nucleotide sequence: TGCGCCAGCAGCTTGTACGAAGGAGATACGCAGTATTTT.

The chain combines TRBV27 with TRBJ2-1; D may be TRBD1 (5 bases). V was shortened by 6 bases and J by 1 base, with 16 bases between the two germline ends. CDR1 is MNHEY and CDR2 is SMNVEV in the germline V gene (reference sequence). This CDR3 is 16 amino acids long. The CDR3 protein is CASSTGMTDSYNEQFF. CDR3 DNA sequence: TGTGCCAGCAGCACCGGAATGACAGATTCCTACAATGAGCAGTTCTTC.

The J gene is TRBJ2-7, the V gene TRBV28; D gene uncertain. With 3 bases removed from V and 3 bases from J, the gap between germline ends came to 6 bases. The germline V gene encodes CDR1 MDHEN and CDR2 SYDVKM. This CDR3 region has 12 residues. For the CDR3, the DNA is TGTGCCAGCAGTTTTAGAAGCTACGAGCAGTACTTC. Protein: CASSFRSYEQYF.

Sample share makes this clone medium-sized. V and J are TRBV20-1 and TRBJ2-7, with D perhaps TRBD1 (5 bases). Looked up from germline, CDR1 is DFQATT and CDR2 is SNEGSKA (reference sequence). V was trimmed by 0 bases and J by 4 bases, leaving 10 bases between them. The CDR3 loop spans 13 amino acids. CDR3 DNA: TGCAGTGCTAGAGATATACAGGTTTACGAGCAGTACTTC. Its protein is CSARDIQVYEQYF.

This clone has a handful of counts. The rearrangement joins TRBV12-3 or TRBV12-4 to TRBJ2-7; TRBD1 agrees at 10 bases. The CDR3 consists of 16 residues. J was trimmed by 5 bases and V by 5 bases; bases with no gene match: 12. Here the CDR3 reads CASSLWPGQGSHEQYF. The CDR3 DNA sequence: TGTGCCAGCAGTCTTTGGCCGGGACAGGGGTCCCACGAGCAGTACTTC.

The chain joins TRBV9 to TRBJ1-2; 9 nucleotides match TRBD1. The CDR3 loop spans 14 amino acids. Trimming cost V 6 bases and J 1 base; bases outside gene matches: 4. Germline CDR1 reads SGDLS; CDR2 reads YYNGEE. The CDR3 spells CASNQDRGNYGYTF. The DNA of the CDR3 is TGTGCCAGCAACCAGGACAGGGGTAACTATGGCTACACCTTC.

This clone occurred a few times. The rearrangement joins TRBV12-3 or TRBV12-4 to TRBJ2-5; D is unclear. With 5 bases removed from V and 0 bases from J, the gap between germline ends came to 7 bases. This CDR3 spans 13 amino acids. DNA for the CDR3: TGTGCCAGCAGTCAGCCCTACCAAGAGACCCAGTACTTC. Its protein product is CASSQPYQETQYF.

By share of the sample, this clone is medium-sized. The chain recombines TRBV5-1 with TRBJ2-2, with D perhaps matching TRBD1 or TRBD2 (5 bases each). In germline, CDR1 is SGHRS, CDR2 YFSETQ. The CDR3 length is 18 residues. Trimming left V 4 bases short and J 3 bases short, with 22 bases between. DNA of the CDR3: TGCGCCAGCAGCGTGGACCCGACCGGGACGGATTACACCGGGGAGCTGTTTTTT. It codes for CASSVDPTGTDYTGELFF.

By sample fraction, this clone is medium-sized. The gene calls are TRBV13 and TRBJ1-2; D perhaps matches TRBD1 (5 bases). Germline CDR1 and CDR2: PRHDT and FYEKMQ (reference sequence). This CDR3 region has 15 residues. The ends were cut back, 2 bases at V and 5 bases at J, with 15 bases in the middle. The CDR3 reads CASSLSGGGFYGYTF. The CDR3 DNA sequence: TGTGCCAGCAGCTTATCCGGGGGTGGCTTTTATGGCTACACCTTC.

This clone qualifies as large. J is TRBJ2-7 and V is TRBV6-6; possible D gene TRBD1, 5 bases. Germline CDR1 MNHNY, CDR2 SVGAGI (reference sequence). Trimming left V 2 bases short and J 6 bases short, with 11 bases between. The CDR3 contains 13 residues. The CDR3 reads CASSYAVRGEQYF. The CDR3 bases are TGTGCCAGCAGTTACGCCGTAAGGGGCGAGCAGTACTTC.

In its sample, this clone is large. V usage is TRBV28 and J usage is TRBJ2-7, with TRBD1 identical over 10 bases. Germline CDR1 is MDHEN and CDR2 is SYDVKM. V was pared by 6 bases and J by 1 base, with 9 bases of the junction left unmatched. This CDR3 region has 16 residues. CDR3 protein: CASSYAGTGVSYEQYF. The CDR3 DNA is TGTGCCAGCAGCTATGCCGGGACAGGGGTTTCCTACGAGCAGTACTTC. Full variable domain (outside the CDR3, taken from reference TRBV28 and TRBJ2-7): DVKVTQSSRYLVKRTGEKVFLECVQDMDHENMFWYRQDPGLGLRLIYFSYDVKMKEKGDIPEGYSVSREKKERFSLILESASTNQTSMYLCASSYAGTGVSYEQYFGPGTRLTVT.

This clone has at least ten counts. The V gene is TRBV6-6, the J gene TRBJ2-2; 11 bases align to TRBD2. The CDR3 is made up of 15 amino acids. The germline CDR1 and CDR2 sequences are MNHNY and SVGAGI (reference sequence). V lost 7 bases to trimming and J lost 1 base; unmatched junction nucleotides: 2. CDR3 DNA: TGTGCCAGCATTACTAGCGGGGGGAACACCGGGGAGCTGTTTTTT. Translated, it gives CASITSGGNTGELFF.

The chain recombines TRBV7-2 with TRBJ2-7; TRBD1 agrees at 8 bases. From germline, CDR1 is SGHTA and CDR2 FQGNSA. J was trimmed by 3 bases and V by 1 base; bases with no gene match: 2. This CDR3 spans 14 amino acids. The CDR3 bases are TGTGCCAGCAGCTTAGTTACAGGGGGCTACGAGCAGTACTTC. It yields the protein CASSLVTGGYEQYF. Full variable domain (remainder filled in from reference TRBV7-2 and TRBJ2-7): GAGVSQSPSNKVTEKGKDVELRCDPISGHTALYWYRQSLGQGLEFLIYFQGNSAPDKSGLPSDRFSAERTGGSVSTLTIQRTQQEDSAVYLCASSLVTGGYEQYFGPGTRLTVT.

The chain combines TRBV4-1 with TRBJ2-5; 12 bases agree with TRBD2. V lost 2 bases to trimming and J lost 3 bases; unmatched junction nucleotides: 7. The CDR3 totals 17 residues. Per germline, CDR1 MGHRA and CDR2 YSYEKL. The CDR3 DNA sequence: TGCGCCAGCAGCCAATATGGGCTAGCGGGAGGGAAAGAGACCCAGTACTTC. Amino acid sequence: CASSQYGLAGGKETQYF.